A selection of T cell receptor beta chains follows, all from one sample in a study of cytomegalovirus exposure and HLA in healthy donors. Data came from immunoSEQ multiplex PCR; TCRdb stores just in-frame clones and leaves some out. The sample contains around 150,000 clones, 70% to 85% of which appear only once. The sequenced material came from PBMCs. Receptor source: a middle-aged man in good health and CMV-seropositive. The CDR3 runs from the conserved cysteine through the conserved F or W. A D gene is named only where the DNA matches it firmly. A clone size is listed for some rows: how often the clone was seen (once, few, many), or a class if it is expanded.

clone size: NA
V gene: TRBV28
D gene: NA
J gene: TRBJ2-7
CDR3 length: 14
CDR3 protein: CASSLRQGNYEQYF
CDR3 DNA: TGTGCCAGCAGTTTACGGCAGGGCAACTACGAGCAGTACTTC

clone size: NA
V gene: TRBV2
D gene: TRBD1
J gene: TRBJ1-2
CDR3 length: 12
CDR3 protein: CASIGTGDGYTF
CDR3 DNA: TGTGCCAGCATTGGGACAGGGGATGGCTACACCTTC

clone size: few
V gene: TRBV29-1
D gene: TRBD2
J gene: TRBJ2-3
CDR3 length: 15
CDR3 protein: CSVAGLAEGTDTQYF
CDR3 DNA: TGCAGCGTCGCCGGACTAGCGGAGGGGACAGATACGCAGTATTTT

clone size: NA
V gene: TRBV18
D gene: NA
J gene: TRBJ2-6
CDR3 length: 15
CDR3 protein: CASSPSLAGANVLTF
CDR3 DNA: TGTGCCAGCTCACCCTCCTTAGCCGGGGCCAACGTCCTGACTTTC

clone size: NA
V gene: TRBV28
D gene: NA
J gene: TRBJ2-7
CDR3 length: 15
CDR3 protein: CASSLGHSTSYEQYF
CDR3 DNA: TGTGCCAGCAGTTTGGGACATAGTACATCCTACGAGCAGTACTTC

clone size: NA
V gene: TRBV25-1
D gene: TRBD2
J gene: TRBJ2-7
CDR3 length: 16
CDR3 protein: CASSADSGTGSYEQYF
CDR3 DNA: TGTGCCAGCAGTGCCGATAGCGGGACGGGGTCCTACGAGCAGTACTTC

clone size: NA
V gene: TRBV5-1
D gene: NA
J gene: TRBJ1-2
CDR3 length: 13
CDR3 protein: CASSNFGPGGYTF
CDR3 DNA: TGCGCCAGCAGCAACTTTGGCCCGGGGGGCTACACCTTC

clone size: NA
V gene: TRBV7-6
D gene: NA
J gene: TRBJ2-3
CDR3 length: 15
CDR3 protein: CASTQTRGSTDTQYF
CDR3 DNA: TGTGCCAGCACGCAGACCAGGGGTAGCACAGATACGCAGTATTTT

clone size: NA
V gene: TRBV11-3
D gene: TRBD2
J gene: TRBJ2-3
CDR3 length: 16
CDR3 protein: CASSAGTSGNSDTQYF
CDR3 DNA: TGTGCCAGCAGCGCCGGGACTAGCGGGAACTCAGATACGCAGTATTTT

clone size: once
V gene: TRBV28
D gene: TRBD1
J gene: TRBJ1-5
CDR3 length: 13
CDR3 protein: CASRRQGQQPQHF
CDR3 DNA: TGTGCCAGCAGGCGACAGGGGCAACAGCCCCAGCATTTT

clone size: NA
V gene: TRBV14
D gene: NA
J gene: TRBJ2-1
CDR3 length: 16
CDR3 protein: CASSQDRGSNYNEQFF
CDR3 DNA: TGTGCCAGCAGCCAAGATAGGGGGAGTAACTACAATGAGCAGTTCTTC

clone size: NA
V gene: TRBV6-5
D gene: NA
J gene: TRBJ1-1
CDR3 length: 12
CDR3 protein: CASRTRLGGAFF
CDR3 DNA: TGTGCCAGCAGGACCCGATTGGGGGGGGCTTTCTTT

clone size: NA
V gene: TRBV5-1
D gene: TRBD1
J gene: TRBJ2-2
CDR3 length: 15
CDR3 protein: CASSLGQGSTGELFF
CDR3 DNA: TGCGCCAGCAGCTTGGGACAGGGTAGCACCGGGGAGCTGTTTTTT

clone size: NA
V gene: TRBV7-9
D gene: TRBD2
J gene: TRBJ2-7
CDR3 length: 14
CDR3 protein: CASSPGLASYEQYF
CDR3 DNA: TGTGCCAGCAGTCCGGGACTAGCATCCTACGAGCAGTACTTC

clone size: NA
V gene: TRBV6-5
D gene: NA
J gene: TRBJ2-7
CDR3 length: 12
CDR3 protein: CAIASPSYEQYF
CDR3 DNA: TGTGCCATTGCGTCACCTTCCTACGAGCAGTACTTC

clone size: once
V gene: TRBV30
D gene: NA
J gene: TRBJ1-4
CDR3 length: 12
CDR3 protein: CAWSYLSGDLFF
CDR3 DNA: TGTGCCTGGAGTTACCTGTCCGGGGATCTGTTTTTT

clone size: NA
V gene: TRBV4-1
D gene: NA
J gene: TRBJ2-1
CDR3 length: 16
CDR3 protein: CASSQVLASSYNEQFF
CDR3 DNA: TGCGCCAGCAGCCAAGTGTTAGCGAGCTCCTACAATGAGCAGTTCTTC

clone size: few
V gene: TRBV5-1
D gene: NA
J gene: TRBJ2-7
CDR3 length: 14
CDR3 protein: CASSLRQGSYEQYF
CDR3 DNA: TGCGCCAGCAGCTTGAGGCAGGGATCCTACGAGCAGTACTTC

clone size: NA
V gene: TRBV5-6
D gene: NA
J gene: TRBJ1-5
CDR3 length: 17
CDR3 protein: CASSLTRYGRGNQPQHF
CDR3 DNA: TGTGCCAGCAGCTTGACTAGATACGGGCGCGGCAATCAGCCCCAGCATTTT

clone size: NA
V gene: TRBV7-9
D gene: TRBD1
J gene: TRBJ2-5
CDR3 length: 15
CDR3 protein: CASSSQGAGQETQYF
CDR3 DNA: TGTGCCAGCAGCTCCCAGGGGGCAGGACAAGAGACCCAGTACTTC